This entry lists 18 T cell receptor beta chains sequenced from one sample in a study of post-analysis software for immune sequencing data. Whole-study findings and limits: TRBV segments more frequent in patients than in controls numbered five and included TRBV5-6, TRBV5-1 and TRBV20-1.

The antigens these receptors bind are not known. Unique molecular identifiers featured in each of the TCR beta cDNA libraries. Via MiXCR, TCRdb re-called the PCR reads, giving one row per CDR3 protein. Of some 690,000 distinct CDR3 sequences in the sample, 30% are singletons; the top ten hold roughly 0.53%. The source material was blood. The receptor source for this set is a girl aged 5-17 years with multiple sclerosis.

This clonotype was detected only a few times. The chain is built from TRBV7-2 and TRBJ2-4; D remains unclear. The germline V gene has CDR1 SGHTA and CDR2 FQGNSA. The CDR3 is 14 amino acids. Trimming took off 2 bases at V and 1 base at J, with 6 bases between the two ends. Written as DNA, the CDR3 is TGTGCCAGCAGCTTAATGGGGGCCAAAAACATTCAGTACTTC. Encoded protein: CASSLMGAKNIQYF.

The chain joins TRBV5-1 to TRBJ1-2; D gene uncertain. V was pared by 4 bases and J by 4 bases, with 14 bases between. The germline CDR1 and CDR2 sequences are SGHRS and YFSETQ. The CDR3 extends over 14 amino acids. Here the CDR3 reads CASSPDPGGYGYTF. The CDR3 DNA is TGCGCCAGCAGCCCGGATCCAGGAGGCTATGGCTACACCTTC.

This clonotype was seen only a few times. The chain carries TRBV5-1 and TRBJ2-1; 8 positions match TRBD1. After removal of 4 bases from V and 10 bases from J, the junction contained 10 bases not matched to a gene. The CDR3 has 14 amino acids. Germline V CDR1 and CDR2: SGHRS, YFSETQ. CDR3 protein: CASSPRQGAGEQFF. Written as DNA, the CDR3 is TGCGCCAGCAGCCCCCGGCAGGGGGCTGGGGAGCAGTTCTTC. The complete variable domain, with remaining parts taken from reference TRBV5-1 and TRBJ2-1, reads KAGVTQTPRYLIKTRGQQVTLSCSPISGHRSVSWYQQTPGQGLQFLFEYFSETQRNKGNFPGRFSGRQFSNSRSEMNVSTLELGDSALYLCASSPRQGAGEQFFGPGTRLTVL.

The sample holds a few counts of this clonotype. This rearrangement joins TRBV3-1 to TRBJ2-4; D unclear. The J call may be wrong; the DNA end is better matched by TRBJ2-7. From germline, CDR1 is LGHDT and CDR2 YNNKEL (reference sequence). CDR3 length equals 16 residues. This CDR3 is CASSQELGGLSLEQYF. The CDR3 DNA sequence: TGTGCCAGCAGCCAAGAATTGGGCGGCCTTTCCCTCGAGCAGTACTTC.

J is TRBJ2-7 and V is TRBV27, with D perhaps assigned TRBD1 or TRBD2 (5 bases each). The CDR3 has 14 residues. Germline CDR1 reads MNHEY; CDR2 reads SMNVEV (reference sequence). Trimming shortened V by 7 bases and J by 5 bases, and 18 bases separated the two germline ends. CDR3 sequence: CASTRPGPGNEQYF. The DNA for the CDR3 is TGTGCCAGCACGCGACCGGGACCGGGCAACGAGCAGTACTTC.

This chain uses TRBV29-1 with TRBJ1-1; D is ambiguous. Trimming left V 0 bases short and J 11 bases short, with 7 bases between. From germline, CDR1 is SQVTM and CDR2 ANQGSEA. The CDR3 is 10 amino acids. In nucleotides, the CDR3 is TGCAGCGTTGAAGAGGTTACGGCTTTCTTT. This translates into CSVEEVTAFF. Using reference TRBV29-1 and TRBJ1-1 for the parts outside the CDR3, the full variable domain is SAVISQKPSRDICQRGTSLTIQCQVDSQVTMMFWYRQQPGQSLTLIATANQGSEATYESGFVIDKFPISRPNLTFSTLTVSNMSPEDSSIYLCSVEEVTAFFGQGTRLTVV.

The rearrangement uses TRBV28 and TRBJ2-7; a possible D gene is TRBD1 (6 bases). Germline-derived CDR1 and CDR2 are MDHEN and SYDVKM. The CDR3 contains 13 residues. V lost 8 bases to trimming and J lost 3 bases, with 14 bases between them. Here the CDR3 DNA reads TGTGCCAGCCGGCAGGGGTTCTTCTACGAGCAGTACTTC. Protein sequence: CASRQGFFYEQYF. The full variable domain, rest sourced from reference TRBV28 and TRBJ2-7, is DVKVTQSSRYLVKRTGEKVFLECVQDMDHENMFWYRQDPGLGLRLIYFSYDVKMKEKGDIPEGYSVSREKKERFSLILESASTNQTSMYLCASRQGFFYEQYFGPGTRLTVT.

This clonotype appeared a single time. The chain couples TRBV24-1 to TRBJ2-5, with no clear D. The DNA end is a closer match to TRBJ2-7, so the J assignment may be wrong. CDR1 and CDR2 from the germline V gene are KGHDR and SFDVKD. The CDR3 has 12 amino acids. This CDR3 reads CATSDNGYEQYF. The CDR3 DNA sequence: TGTGCCACCAGTGATAACGGCTACGAGCAGTACTTC.

The J gene is TRBJ2-4, the V gene TRBV20-1; D may match TRBD1 or TRBD2 (5 bases each). Germline assignment: CDR1 DFQATT and CDR2 SNEGSKA (reference sequence). This CDR3 is built from 16 residues. The germline V and J ends were trimmed by 3 bases and 2 bases, with 17 bases remaining between them. The CDR3 loop reads CSARVGPALSKNIQYF. The CDR3 nucleotides are TGCAGTGCTAGGGTGGGACCCGCCCTATCCAAAAACATTCAGTACTTC.

J is TRBJ1-1 and V is TRBV29-1, with D possibly being TRBD1 (5 bases). This CDR3 has 16 residues. V was trimmed by 7 bases and J by 0 bases, leaving 21 bases between them. Germline assignment: CDR1 SQVTM and CDR2 ANQGSEA. The CDR3 DNA reads TGCAGCGCCGGGGCCAGGTCCCCTCATATGAACACTGAAGCTTTCTTT. Its protein is CSAGARSPHMNTEAFF.

A few counts support this clonotype. This chain connects TRBV28 to TRBJ2-3; 7 nucleotides align to TRBD1. In germline, CDR1 is MDHEN, CDR2 SYDVKM. This CDR3 contains 16 residues. Trimming removed 3 bases from V and 5 bases from J; junction bases left unmatched: 11. The CDR3 nucleotides read TGTGCCAGCAGTTTCTCCCGGGACAGATATTTAGATACGCAGTATTTT. Translating gives CASSFSRDRYLDTQYF.

This clonotype was seen a few times. The chain carries TRBV12-3 or TRBV12-4 and TRBJ1-2; D might be TRBD1 (5 bases). The V end lost 3 bases, the J end lost 8 bases, and 13 bases lay between the germline ends. CDR3 size: 13 residues. In DNA, the CDR3 is TGTGCCAGCAGTTTGTCGACAGTTCCCGGCTACACCTTC. It yields the protein CASSLSTVPGYTF.

V and J are TRBV3-1 and TRBJ2-7; D is ambiguous. This CDR3 is 14 amino acids long. The V gene lost 1 base and the J gene lost 3 bases, with 10 bases spanning the gap. Germline values: CDR1 LGHDT, CDR2 YNNKEL (reference sequence). This CDR3 is CASSQALLNYEQYF. In DNA form, the CDR3 reads TGTGCCAGCAGCCAAGCTCTGTTAAACTACGAGCAGTACTTC.

V usage is TRBV10-3 and J usage is TRBJ2-3, with D possibly called TRBD1 or TRBD2 (7 bases each). Germline CDR1 is ENHRY and CDR2 is SYGVKD. The CDR3 consists of 17 residues. V gave up 2 bases and J gave up 4 bases, with 19 bases separating them. The CDR3 is CAISEKGQGGQADTQYF. The CDR3 coding sequence is TGTGCCATCAGTGAGAAAGGCCAGGGGGGGCAGGCAGATACGCAGTATTTT.

This clonotype was picked up many times. The CDR3 nucleotides are TGTGCCAGCAGCTTAGCTTCATCGGGCAAAACCTACGAGCAGTACTTC. Encoded protein: CASSLASSGKTYEQYF. The chain recombines TRBV7-2 with TRBJ2-7, with D unresolved. This CDR3 is 16 amino acids long. Trimming removed 0 bases at V and 2 bases at J, with 14 bases between. The V gene's germline CDR1 is SGHTA and CDR2 FQGNSA.

This chain uses TRBV29-1 with TRBJ2-5; 9 positions match TRBD2. The DNA end is more similar to TRBJ2-7, so the J call may be wrong. The CDR3 is made up of 12 amino acids. The germline V gene has CDR1 SQVTM and CDR2 ANQGSEA. The CDR3 reads CSADASGNEQYF. CDR3 DNA sequence: TGCAGCGCCGACGCTAGCGGGAACGAGCAGTACTTC.

This clonotype has more than one count but fewer than ten. The rearrangement uses TRBV5-1 and TRBJ2-7, with 12 positions matching TRBD2. Trimming at V came to 5 bases and at J to 5 bases, leaving 5 bases not matched to a gene. This CDR3 is built from 14 residues. Germline V gene sequence: CDR1 SGHRS, CDR2 YFSETQ. The CDR3 sequence is CASSTTSGSDEQYF. Written as DNA, the CDR3 is TGCGCCAGCAGTACGACTAGCGGGAGTGACGAGCAGTACTTC.

CDR3 nucleotides: TGTGCCAGCAGAGCGGGACCGCGATACAATGAGCAGTTCTTC. It encodes CASRAGPRYNEQFF. V gene TRBV2 combines with J gene TRBJ2-1; 7 bases match TRBD2. Germline CDR1 SNHLY, CDR2 FYNNEI. J lost 4 bases, V lost 6 bases, and 6 bases had no gene match. This CDR3 has 14 residues.